This TCR beta chain was documented in a study of T cell repertoires in cytomegalovirus infection. Notes on this clonotype: Its antigen is unidentified.

CDR1 DFQATT and CDR2 SNEGSKA come from the germline V gene (reference sequence). V dropped 6 bases and J dropped 5; count of bases not matched to a gene: 20. This CDR3 is built from 18 residues. MiXCR, run by TCRdb on the reads, gives a single entry per CDR3 protein. The sample holds a few hundred thousand distinct CDR3 sequences; roughly 34% are singletons and the top ten take less than 15%. Sequences were derived from cultured PBMCs, sampled from culture after CMV antigen stimulation. The chain employs TRBV20-1 and TRBJ2-7; 12 nucleotides match TRBD1. This sequence was found in a human donor in good health (CMV status not recorded). Some clones in this sample may be carry-over from other donors' samples. CDR3 region: CSAHRPPGTGGAWNEQYF. The CDR3 nucleotides read TGCAGTGCACACCGCCCTCCCGGGACAGGGGGCGCGTGGAACGAGCAGTACTTC.